The TCR beta chain under discussion was sequenced for a study of technical replicates of blood from a handful of donors. Trimming left V 1 base short and J 7 bases short, with 16 bases between. The germline V gene encodes CDR1 SGHTA and CDR2 FQGNSA. This CDR3 region has 15 residues. TCRdb's table, derived via immunoSEQ multiplex PCR, lists solely in-frame clones and lacks some. The sample lists over 55,000 clones, around 87% occurring once. This clone was observed once. The V gene is TRBV7-2, the J gene TRBJ1-2, with D maybe TRBD1 (6 bases). The receptor was derived from a human donor in good health. Some clones in this sample may be carry-over from other donors' samples. The sample was PBMCs. The CDR3 reads CASSLDTGLGRGYTF. CDR3 nucleotides: TGTGCCAGCAGCTTAGATACAGGGCTTGGGCGTGGCTACACCTTC.